The rows below give T cell receptor beta chains drawn from one sample of a study of OX40 agonist ivuxolimab in advanced cancers. Using immunoSEQ multiplex PCR, the repertoire was profiled, and TCRdb retains in-frame clones only, with some absent. The profile shows 45,000 to 60,000 clones, around nine tenths of them singletons. The sequencing here drew on CD4+ or CD8+ T cells sorted from blood, taken in a trial of the OX40 agonist ivuxolimab. The receptors come from an adult with an advanced solid tumor such as melanoma, head and neck, liver or kidney cancer. The CDR3 runs from the conserved cysteine through the conserved F or W. Each record gives: J gene, V gene, clone size, D gene, CDR3 DNA, CDR3 protein. A D gene is named only where the DNA matches it firmly. Part of the rows lack a size; the others show once, few, many or a class for expanded clones.

TRBJ2-7	TRBV4-1	.	.	TGCGCCAGCAGCCAAGCGCCGGGATTGGGGCAGCAGTACTTC	CASSQAPGLGQQYF
TRBJ2-7	TRBV20-1	.	TRBD2	TGCAGTGCTAGTTTCCTAGCGGAATACTTC	CSASFLAEYF
TRBJ2-7	TRBV7-6	.	TRBD2	TGTGCCAGCAGCTTAATTAGCGGGAGCTTCGGGGGCGAGCAGTACTTC	CASSLISGSFGGEQYF
TRBJ1-1	TRBV25-1	.	.	TGTGCGACCCGCAGGAATTTGGGCAGGGTATTCTTT	CATRRNLGRVFF
TRBJ1-5	TRBV10-2	few	TRBD1	TGCGCCAGCAGTGACGTTGGACAGGGGGCTATGAATCAGCCCCAGCATTTT	CASSDVGQGAMNQPQHF
TRBJ2-5	TRBV6-5	.	TRBD1	TGTGCCAGCAGTTACCGCGGGACAGGGATGGAGACCCAGTACTTC	CASSYRGTGMETQYF
TRBJ2-5	TRBV19	few	.	TGTGCCAGTAGGACACAAGAGACCCAGTACTTC	CASRTQETQYF
TRBJ1-1	TRBV4-2	.	TRBD1	TGTGCCAGCAGCCAAGAGACAGGGGCCGGTGGGGCTTTCTTT	CASSQETGAGGAFF
TRBJ1-5	TRBV10-3	.	.	TGTGCCATCAGTGATAGCAATCAGCCCCAGCATTTT	CAISDSNQPQHF
TRBJ1-2	TRBV6-5	.	.	TGTGCCAGCAGAGACCGGCAGGGCAACTATGGCTACACCTTC	CASRDRQGNYGYTF
TRBJ2-1	TRBV7-2	.	TRBD2	TGTGCCAGCAGCCATAGACTAGCGGGAGGGCACAATGAGCAGTTCTTC	CASSHRLAGGHNEQFF
TRBJ2-7	TRBV5-6	.	.	TGTGCCAGCAGCTTAAAAGCCAGGGGAGCCTACGAGCAGTACTTC	CASSLKARGAYEQYF
TRBJ2-1	TRBV4-2	.	TRBD2	TGTGCCAGCAGCCACCTAGCGGGAGGGACCTACAATGAGCAGTTCTTC	CASSHLAGGTYNEQFF